This TCR beta chain derives from a study of blood T cells in healthy people across ages. The authors ran a second PCR of 7 to 11 cycles using a sample-barcoded 5' primer and a J-beta primer mix. TCRdb passed the 5' RACE reads through MiXCR, listing each CDR3 protein once. This sample has 590,000 or so distinct CDR3 sequences, with 25% to 30% found just once. Healthy Russian Caucasian donors spanned ages about 6 to 100 years. Study-wide results and caveats: Naive T cell percentage showed a strong correlation with the diversity of TCR beta. Age showed a roughly linear inverse relationship with TCR beta diversity per million T cells.

This clonotype was observed a handful of times. The antigen remains undetermined. The V gene end was trimmed by 5 bases and the J gene end by 7 bases; junction bases not matched to a gene: 14. CDR1 and CDR2 from the germline V gene are SGHTA and FQGNSA. The CDR3 runs to 16 residues. The sample taken for sequencing was blood. This clonotype was obtained from a woman older than 75 in good health. This chain joins TRBV7-2 and TRBJ1-2; 9 bases fit TRBD1. The CDR3 here is CASSRLSMDRGGGYTF. CDR3 nucleotide sequence: TGTGCCAGCAGCCGCCTATCTATGGACAGGGGAGGTGGCTACACCTTC.